Listed here are 22 T cell receptor beta chains from one sample, sequenced in a study of early T cells in non-severe SARS-CoV-2 infection. TCRdb recomputed calls from the 5' RACE reads with MiXCR, one row per CDR3 protein. The sample has around 80,000 distinct CDR3 sequences, roughly 13% seen once; the top ten hold approximately 1.5%. The source material was whole blood. The receptors derive from an adult who was a healthcare worker with PCR-confirmed SARS-CoV-2 infection or an uninfected control (not recorded which).

J is TRBJ2-1 and V is TRBV11-2; D not resolved. Germline V gene sequence: CDR1 SGHAT, CDR2 FQNNGV. The V gene lost 2 bases and the J gene lost 0 bases, with 8 bases spanning the gap. The CDR3 runs 15 residues. CDR3 loop: CASSLYVSSYNEQFF. CDR3 bases: TGTGCCAGCAGCTTATACGTCAGCTCCTACAATGAGCAGTTCTTC. The full variable domain, with the rest looked up from reference TRBV11-2 and TRBJ2-1, is EAGVAQSPRYKIIEKRQSVAFWCNPISGHATLYWYQQILGQGPKLLIQFQNNGVVDDSQLPKDRFSAERLKGVDSTLKIQPAKLEDSAVYLCASSLYVSSYNEQFFGPGTRLTVL.

This chain links TRBV11-2 with TRBJ2-1; 10 positions match TRBD1. With V trimmed by 4 bases and J by 6 bases, 6 bases remained unmatched. CDR1 is SGHAT, CDR2 FQNNGV, per germline. The CDR3 sequence is 15 residues long. This chain's CDR3 is CASSSDRGLFNEQFF. Here the CDR3 DNA reads TGTGCCAGCAGCTCAGACAGGGGGCTTTTCAATGAGCAGTTCTTC.

This clonotype showed up many times. The chain uses TRBV6-1 and TRBJ2-7; 9 bases are a match to TRBD1. The germline V gene encodes CDR1 MNHNS and CDR2 SASEGT. The CDR3 is 15 residues long. Germline trimming cut 4 bases from V and 3 bases from J; bases unmatched to any gene: 7. CDR3: CASSATGTGNYEQYF. For the CDR3, the DNA is TGTGCCAGCAGTGCTACCGGGACAGGGAACTACGAGCAGTACTTC.

This clonotype was counted at least ten times. The V gene is TRBV10-3, the J gene TRBJ1-5, with TRBD1 identical over 7 bases. V lost 4 bases to trimming and J lost 5 bases; unmatched junction nucleotides: 17. Germline V gene lookup returns CDR1 ENHRY and CDR2 SYGVKD. The CDR3 spans 18 residues. The CDR3 region has the DNA TGTGCCATCAGTGGCGGCGGCCAGGGGGGCAATCGGGATCAGCCCCAGCATTTT. Protein sequence: CAISGGGQGGNRDQPQHF.

This clonotype was seen many times. This sequence joins TRBV7-6 and TRBJ2-3; D not certain. Germline V gene sequence: CDR1 SGHVS, CDR2 FNYEAQ. V was shortened by 2 bases and J by 14 bases, with 14 bases between the two germline ends. The CDR3 has 12 amino acids. CDR3 DNA: TGTGCCAGCAGCTTATTCCAACAGCCCCCGTATTTT. Its protein is CASSLFQQPPYF.

This clonotype was picked up many times. CDR3 loop: CASSLPGTGYTGELFF. The CDR3 bases are TGTGCCAGCAGCTTACCCGGGACAGGATACACCGGGGAGCTGTTTTTT. The chain is built from TRBV7-9 and TRBJ2-2; 8 bases line up with TRBD1. V gave up 2 bases and J gave up 3 bases; unmatched junction bases: 5. Germline V gives CDR1 SEHNR, CDR2 FQNEAQ (reference sequence). This CDR3 contains 16 residues. The whole variable domain, filled in from reference TRBV7-9 and TRBJ2-2, reads DTGVSQNPRHKITKRGQNVTFRCDPISEHNRLYWYRQTLGQGPEFLTYFQNEAQLEKSRLLSDRFSAERPKGSFSTLEIQRTEQGDSAMYLCASSLPGTGYTGELFFGEGSRLTVL.

In this sample, this clonotype turned up many times. The DNA of the CDR3 is TGCAGTGCTCCCTTGCGGGGGTATACGCAGTATTTT. Translated, it gives CSAPLRGYTQYF. V is TRBV20-1 and J is TRBJ2-3; 7 bases fit TRBD2. J was trimmed by 7 bases and V by 5 bases; bases with no gene match: 6. In germline, CDR1 is DFQATT, CDR2 SNEGSKA (reference sequence). The CDR3 has 12 residues.

This clonotype has at least ten counts. V is TRBV5-1 and J is TRBJ1-4, with D unclear. V was clipped by 4 bases and J by 8 bases, with 15 bases between them. This CDR3 has 14 amino acids. Germline CDR1 reads SGHRS; CDR2 reads YFSETQ. CDR3 loop: CASSGRIDTEKLFF. In nucleotides, the CDR3 is TGCGCCAGCAGCGGACGTATAGATACGGAAAAACTGTTTTTT.

Concerning this clonotype: Germline and junction disagree at one end, which may indicate a read error. The rearrangement links TRBV20-1 to TRBJ2-7; TRBD2 agrees at 7 bases. The CDR3 covers 16 residues. The germline gives CDR1 DFQATT, CDR2 SNEGSKA (reference sequence). The CDR3 nucleotides are TGCAGTGCTAGCGGACTAGGGGTCCAGAGCTCCTACGGGCAGTACTTC. As protein: CSASGLGVQSSYGQYF.

Many counts were recorded for this clonotype. The chain uses TRBV19 and TRBJ1-5, with D perhaps matching TRBD1 (5 bases). Germline assignment: CDR1 LNHDA and CDR2 SQIVND (reference sequence). Between the trimmed V and J ends, which lost 7 bases and 2 bases, there was a span of 15 bases. CDR3 size: 15 residues. As DNA, the CDR3 is TGTGCCAGTACCGCAGGGATCGGCGGCAATCAGCCCCAGCATTTT. As protein: CASTAGIGGNQPQHF.

The rearrangement links TRBV7-9 to TRBJ2-3; 8 positions match TRBD1. This CDR3 contains 16 residues. V was pared by 3 bases and J by 6 bases, with 11 bases of the junction left unmatched. The V gene's germline CDR1 is SEHNR and CDR2 FQNEAQ (reference sequence). The CDR3 sequence: CASSFLVGRGRDTQYF. Here the CDR3 DNA reads TGTGCCAGCAGCTTCCTTGTCGGCAGGGGGCGGGATACGCAGTATTTT.

This clonotype was detected only a few times. The J gene is TRBJ2-5, the V gene TRBV7-6, with D maybe TRBD1 (6 bases). The V end lost 4 bases, the J end lost 5 bases, and 17 bases lay between the germline ends. Germline values: CDR1 SGHVS, CDR2 FNYEAQ. CDR3 length: 15 residues. The CDR3 DNA sequence: TGTGCCAGCAGCTCCTGGACAGATCAGGGGGAGACCCAGTACTTC. The encoded protein is CASSSWTDQGETQYF.

The CDR3 here is CASSTGGNEQFF. For the CDR3, the DNA is TGTGCCAGCAGTACAGGGGGGAATGAGCAGTTCTTC. The genes are TRBV6-6 and TRBJ2-1; 8 positions match TRBD1. The V gene's germline CDR1 is MNHNY and CDR2 SVGAGI (reference sequence). The CDR3 extends over 12 amino acids. After removal of 5 bases from V and 7 bases from J, the junction contained 1 base not matched to a gene.

The CDR3 DNA sequence: TGTGCCAGCAGCACCCCGGGGTCTAGCAATCAGCCCCAGCATTTT. Its protein product is CASSTPGSSNQPQHF. This sequence joins TRBV12-3 or TRBV12-4 and TRBJ1-5, with unresolved D. The CDR3 has 15 residues. Trimming shortened V by 6 bases and J by 0 bases, and 12 bases separated the two germline ends.

Ten or more counts support this clonotype. This chain connects TRBV3-2 to TRBJ2-7; the table's TRBD2 call for D was not verified on the DNA. TRBV3-2 is a pseudogene. This CDR3 region has 14 residues. The CDR3 spells CASSPRQGPYEQYF. For the CDR3, the DNA is TGTGCCAGCAGCCCTCGCCAGGGCCCCTACGAGCAGTACTTC.

The gene calls are TRBV7-9 and TRBJ1-2; 9 bases are a match to TRBD1. V dropped 6 bases and J dropped 6; count of bases not matched to a gene: 5. The CDR3 is 13 amino acids. CDR1 is SEHNR, CDR2 FQNEAQ, per germline (reference sequence). The CDR3 here is CASSSGQGNGYTF. The CDR3 DNA reads as TGTGCCAGCAGTTCTGGACAGGGGAATGGCTACACCTTC.

This clonotype has ten or more counts. This chain uses TRBV10-2 with TRBJ2-5, with D tentatively TRBD1 (9 bases). V lost 3 bases to trimming and J lost 5 bases, with 19 bases between them. The germline V gene has CDR1 WSHSY and CDR2 SAAADI. CDR3 length: 16 amino acids. CDR3 DNA: TGCGCCAGCAGTGATAGCGGGACAGGGAAGGTGGAGACCCAGTACTTC. Protein sequence: CASSDSGTGKVETQYF.

This clonotype was picked up many times. The gene calls are TRBV6-6 and TRBJ1-1, with 7 bases fitting TRBD1. CDR3 length: 14 amino acids. With 3 bases clipped from V and 4 bases from J, the junction kept 5 bases outside the gene matches. Germline V gives CDR1 MNHNY, CDR2 SVGAGI (reference sequence). This CDR3 is CASSYDRAVTEAFF. CDR3 DNA: TGTGCCAGCAGTTATGACAGGGCGGTCACTGAAGCTTTCTTT.

This clonotype was recorded many times. V and J are TRBV7-2 and TRBJ2-6; the match to TRBD2 covers 8 bases. The CDR3 consists of 17 residues. After removal of 2 bases from V and 2 bases from J, the junction contained 5 bases not matched to a gene. Germline V gene sequence: CDR1 SGHTA, CDR2 FQGNSA. In nucleotides, the CDR3 is TGTGCCAGCAGCTTACTCCCCGGGGGGGCTGGGGCCAACGTCCTGACTTTC. Translating gives CASSLLPGGAGANVLTF.

V usage is TRBV21-1 and J usage is TRBJ1-4. TRBV21-1 is described as a pseudogene. CDR3 length: 10 amino acids. The CDR3 loop is CASRREKLFF. CDR3 nucleotides: TGTGCCAGCCGCAGGGAAAAACTGTTTTTT.

This chain links TRBV24-1 with TRBJ2-3; D might be TRBD2 (6 bases). V was shortened by 2 bases and J by 4 bases, with 15 bases between the two germline ends. CDR3 length: 16 amino acids. In germline, CDR1 is KGHDR, CDR2 SFDVKD. The CDR3 is CATSDSSGAGPDTQYF. In nucleotides, the CDR3 is TGTGCCACCAGTGATTCCTCCGGCGCGGGGCCAGATACGCAGTATTTT.

The J gene is TRBJ1-2, the V gene TRBV15, with TRBD1 as a possible D gene (5 bases). The CDR3 length is 13 residues. Looked up from germline, CDR1 is LNHNV and CDR2 is YYDKDF (reference sequence). The V and J ends lost 0 bases and 4 bases respectively, with 6 bases between them. The chain's CDR3 is CATSRDRVYGYTF. CDR3 nucleotides: TGTGCCACCAGCAGAGACAGGGTCTATGGCTACACCTTC.